This TCR beta chain was obtained from a study of shared clonotypes between healthy human individuals. Overall study results and limits: Against clonotypes common to all four donors, non-shared ones had lower generation probabilities. As a rule, naive subsets had a larger estimated richness than memory subsets.

Sorted-subset replicate PCRs used roughly 210 ng of genomic DNA. This amount corresponded to tens of thousands of T cell genomes. The method was immunoSEQ multiplex PCR; TCRdb's version includes in-frame clones alone and lacks a portion of them. The sample lists a few million clones; around nine tenths were seen once. CDR1 is MNHEY and CDR2 is SVGAGI in the germline V gene. Deletions cut 10 bases from V and 1 base from J, with 16 bases between. This CDR3 region has 14 residues. To note about this clone: Its matching antigen is unknown. The sample contains more than one DNA sequence encoding this CDR3.

This clonotype was sampled from a man between 18 and 29 years old in good health. The chain links TRBV6-5 to TRBJ1-1; no definite D call. Sequencing was performed on naive CD4+ T cells sorted from blood. This sample's subset: CD45RA+ positively selected. CDR3 sequence reads: CATSFLSSNTEAFF. CDR3 coding DNA: TGTGCCACCTCATTTCTCTCCTCGAACACTGAAGCTTTCTTT.